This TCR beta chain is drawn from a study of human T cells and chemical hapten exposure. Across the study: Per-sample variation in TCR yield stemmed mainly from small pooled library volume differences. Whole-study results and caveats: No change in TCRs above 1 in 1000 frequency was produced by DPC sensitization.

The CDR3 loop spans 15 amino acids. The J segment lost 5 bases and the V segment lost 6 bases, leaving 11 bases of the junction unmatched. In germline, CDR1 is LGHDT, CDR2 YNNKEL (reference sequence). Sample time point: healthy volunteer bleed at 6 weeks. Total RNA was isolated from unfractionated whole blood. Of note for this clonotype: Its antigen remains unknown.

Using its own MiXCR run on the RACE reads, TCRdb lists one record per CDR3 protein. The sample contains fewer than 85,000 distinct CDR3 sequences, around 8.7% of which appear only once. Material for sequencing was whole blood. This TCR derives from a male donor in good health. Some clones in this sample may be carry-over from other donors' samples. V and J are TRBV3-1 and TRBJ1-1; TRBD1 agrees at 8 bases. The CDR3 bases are TGTGCCAGCAGGACAAGAGGACAGGGATATACTGAAGCTTTCTTT. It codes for CASRTRGQGYTEAFF.